These T cell receptor beta chains were read from a single sample in a study of T cell clones after liver transplantation. The assay was immunoSEQ multiplex PCR, and TCRdb's table has in-frame clones only and misses some. The table has approximately 55,000 clones, 71% seen once. The sample in question was CD4+ T cells from blood, obtained before liver transplant. These receptors all come from a human donor who received a liver transplant. Both conserved end residues are part of each CDR3. D genes are given only for firm matches. The size entry is marked missing in some rows and otherwise reads once, few, many or a size class.

TRBV6-1	.	TRBJ2-7	.	TGTGCCAGCAGTGGGGACACCCCCGTGCAGTACTTC	CASSGDTPVQYF
TRBV6-1	TRBD2	TRBJ2-2	.	TGTGCCAGCAGTGAACGGGGGGGCCAGACCGGGGAGCTGTTTTTT	CASSERGGQTGELFF
TRBV7-6	.	TRBJ1-2	.	TGTGCCAGCAGCTTAGCGGTCGGGAGGGGCTACACCTTC	CASSLAVGRGYTF
TRBV7-2	.	TRBJ1-1	medium-sized	TGTGCCAGCAGCTACCTGAGGACTGAAGCTTTCTTT	CASSYLRTEAFF
TRBV6-4	TRBD1	TRBJ1-5	.	TGTGCCAGCAGTCCCACCGACAGGGCCAATCAGCCCCAGCATTTT	CASSPTDRANQPQHF
TRBV28	.	TRBJ1-4	.	TGTGCCAGCAGCGGAGCGGTCATTGCAACTAATGAAAAACTGTTTTTT	CASSGAVIATNEKLFF
TRBV28	TRBD1	TRBJ2-2	.	TGTGCCAGCTTCCTGGGACAGGGGGGTATTCTGGACACCGGGGAGCTGTTTTTT	CASFLGQGGILDTGELFF
TRBV29-1	.	TRBJ1-2	.	TGCAGCGTTGGAAAGCTGGACGGGCGGGACTATGGCTACACCTTC	CSVGKLDGRDYGYTF
TRBV11-2	TRBD1	TRBJ2-3	few	TGTGCCAGCAGCCTAGACAGGGGGGAGACAGATACGCAGTATTTT	CASSLDRGETDTQYF
TRBV5-1	TRBD1	TRBJ1-2	.	TGCGCCAGCAGCTCGGGGGGGACAGAGACCTATGGCTACACCTTC	CASSSGGTETYGYTF
TRBV15	TRBD1	TRBJ2-7	few	TGTGCCACCAGCACAGGGACAGGAGAAACCTACGAGCAGTACTTC	CATSTGTGETYEQYF
TRBV30	.	TRBJ1-1	.	TGTGCCTGGACCCCCGGGAACACTGAAGCTTTCTTT	CAWTPGNTEAFF
TRBV6-1	.	TRBJ1-6	.	TGTGCCAGCAGTGAATTCTCCGGGAATTCACCCCTCCACTTT	CASSEFSGNSPLHF
TRBV27	TRBD2	TRBJ2-7	.	TGTGCCAGCAATACACTTTACGGGAGGGAAGAGCAGTACTTC	CASNTLYGREEQYF
TRBV10-1	.	TRBJ2-7	.	TGCGCCAGCAGAGTACCGGGACAAACTTACGAGCAGTACTTC	CASRVPGQTYEQYF
TRBV15	.	TRBJ2-3	.	TGTGCCACCAGCAGAGCTGCTAGCGGCACAGATACGCAGTATTTT	CATSRAASGTDTQYF
TRBV28	TRBD2	TRBJ2-7	.	TGTGCCAGCAGTTTAGTTAGCGGGGGGGCAGGCGAGCAGTACTTC	CASSLVSGGAGEQYF
TRBV9	TRBD1	TRBJ1-2	.	TGTGCCAGCAGCGTCCGGGACAGGGGTGAGGTCTATGGCTACACCTTC	CASSVRDRGEVYGYTF
TRBV30	TRBD2	TRBJ2-1	many	TGTGCCTGGAGTAGCGGGGGCTCCTACAATGAGCAGTTCTTC	CAWSSGGSYNEQFF
TRBV10-3	TRBD2	TRBJ2-3	.	TGTGCCATCAGTACCGGGACTAGCGGAGATACGCAGTATTTT	CAISTGTSGDTQYF
TRBV27	.	TRBJ1-6	.	TGTGCCAGCAGTCGACAGGAACGATATTCACCCCTCCACTTT	CASSRQERYSPLHF
TRBV11-1	TRBD1	TRBJ1-6	.	TGTGCCAGCAGGCAGACAGGGGATGGTTCACCCCTCCACTTT	CASRQTGDGSPLHF
TRBV19	TRBD1	TRBJ1-2	few	TGTGCCAGTAGCCTCAGGGGGACCTATGGCTACACCTTC	CASSLRGTYGYTF
TRBV9	TRBD1	TRBJ2-7	.	TGTGCCAGCAGCGCTGGGACAGGGAGCTCCTACGAGCAGTACTTC	CASSAGTGSSYEQYF
TRBV30	TRBD2	TRBJ2-3	once	TGTGCCTGGCGGACTAGCGGGAACACAGATACGCAGTATTTT	CAWRTSGNTDTQYF
TRBV13	TRBD2	TRBJ2-2	.	TGTGCCAGCAGCTTACGACGACTAGCGGGTGACACCGGGGAGCTGTTTTTT	CASSLRRLAGDTGELFF
TRBV9	TRBD1	TRBJ1-3	.	TGTGCCAGCAGCCCCGGTAGGGGACAGGTGAGAAGAGACACCATATATTTT	CASSPGRGQVRRDTIYF
TRBV6-4	.	TRBJ1-4	.	TGTGCCAGCAGTGACTCGGGCAGGACTAATGAAAAACTGTTTTTT	CASSDSGRTNEKLFF
TRBV7-2	TRBD2	TRBJ2-7	.	TGTGCCAGCAGCTTGGAGGGACTAGCGGTCTACGAGCAGTACTTC	CASSLEGLAVYEQYF
TRBV5-1	.	TRBJ1-1	.	TGCGCCAGCAGCTCTTCAGGGACTGGAACTGAAGCTTTCTTT	CASSSSGTGTEAFF
TRBV6-1	TRBD1	TRBJ1-2	.	TGTGCCAGCAGTGGGTTCTCACAGGGGCATCACTATGGCTACACCTTC	CASSGFSQGHHYGYTF
TRBV11-2	.	TRBJ2-7	once	TGTGCCAGCAGTTCCCCCCGGGGAGGCCCCGAGCAGTACTTC	CASSSPRGGPEQYF
TRBV4-1	TRBD1	TRBJ2-1	.	TGCGCCAGCAGCCCTCAAATGGGGACAGGGGCCAACAATGAGCAGTTCTTC	CASSPQMGTGANNEQFF
TRBV7-9	TRBD1	TRBJ1-2	.	TGTGCCAGCAGCTTAGTGACAGGGGCCAGTTGCACCTTC	CASSLVTGASCTF
TRBV7-2	TRBD2	TRBJ2-3	few	TGTGCCAGCAGCATCGGACTAGCGGGAAACACAGATACGCAGTATTTT	CASSIGLAGNTDTQYF
TRBV18	TRBD1	TRBJ1-6	.	TGTGCCAGCTCACCAGTCTCGCAGGCGCAGGGGGCAGATAATTCACCCCTCCACTTT	CASSPVSQAQGADNSPLHF
TRBV30	.	TRBJ1-1	.	TGTGCCTGGAGCCCCTGGACTCCGAACACTGAAGCTTTCTTT	CAWSPWTPNTEAFF
TRBV30	TRBD1	TRBJ1-1	.	TGTGCCTGGGGCGGGGACAGCGCCCTTTTCGGGGCTTTCTTT	CAWGGDSALFGAFF
TRBV29-1	.	TRBJ1-4	once	TGCAGCGCTCGGGGGGGGGAAAAACTGTTTTTT	CSARGGEKLFF
TRBV10-3	TRBD2	TRBJ2-3	.	TGTGCCATCACCCGGACTAGCGGTTTTGATACGCAGTATTTT	CAITRTSGFDTQYF
TRBV28	.	TRBJ2-7	.	TGTGCCAGCAGGGATTACAGGGAGGGCTACGAGCAGTACTTC	CASRDYREGYEQYF
TRBV27	.	TRBJ2-7	.	TGTGCCAGCAGCGTCAAATGGGCTAGCAATTACGAGCAGTACTTC	CASSVKWASNYEQYF
TRBV27	.	TRBJ1-6	.	TGTGCCAGCAGACGGGACATCCTAGGGGGAGACCATAATTCACCCCTCCACTTT	CASRRDILGGDHNSPLHF
TRBV9	.	TRBJ2-3	.	TGTGCCAGCAGCCCCAAATTGTCGGGGGTAAGCACAGATACGCAGTATTTT	CASSPKLSGVSTDTQYF
TRBV30	TRBD1	TRBJ1-2	.	TGTGCCTGGTATGGACAGGGTAATGGCTACACCTTC	CAWYGQGNGYTF
TRBV14	.	TRBJ1-6	.	TGTGCCAGCAGCCCGAGGAGCCCAAATAATTCACCCCTCCACTTT	CASSPRSPNNSPLHF
TRBV7-2	TRBD1	TRBJ1-1	.	TGTGCCAGCAGCCCCAGGACAGGGAGGAACACTGAAGCTTTCTTT	CASSPRTGRNTEAFF